This is a list of T cell receptor beta chains from one sample in a study of PD-1 blockade in classical Hodgkin lymphoma. Clones were sequenced by immunoSEQ multiplex PCR, and TCRdb holds only the in-frame ones, with some missing. The table lists tens of thousands of clones, 88% of them singletons. This specimen consisted of peripheral blood mononuclear cells (PBMCs), obtained before the second cycle of nivolumab. These receptors originate from a human donor with classical Hodgkin lymphoma. Each CDR3 is given with its conserved first and last residue. The D gene is left open where the match is weak. Only some rows state a clone size, as once, few, many or a class for expanded clones.

abundance,d_gene,len,j_gene,v_gene,CDR3nt,CDR3aa
-,TRBD1,15,TRBJ1-3,TRBV4-1,TGCGCCAGCAGGACAGGGCTAGAACCTGGAAACACCATATATTTT,CASRTGLEPGNTIYF
once,-,15,TRBJ1-5,TRBV9,TGTGCCAGCAGCGTAGGGCCGTCCGGCAATCAGCCCCAGCATTTT,CASSVGPSGNQPQHF
-,TRBD2,15,TRBJ2-1,TRBV28,TGTGCCAGCAGTGCAGCGGGGAGCTCCTACAATGAGCAGTTCTTC,CASSAAGSSYNEQFF
once,-,15,TRBJ2-1,TRBV7-2,TGTGCCAGCTGGGGGGGGCCTTATCAGTTCAATGAGCAGTTCTTC,CASWGGPYQFNEQFF
once,-,15,TRBJ2-3,TRBV2,TGTGCCAGCAGTGAAGCGCGATGTCCCACAGATACGCAGTATTTT,CASSEARCPTDTQYF
-,-,13,TRBJ1-2,TRBV9,TGTGCCAGCAGCGTAGCTGGTGGCGCTGGCTACACCTTC,CASSVAGGAGYTF
-,-,17,TRBJ1-2,TRBV15,TGTGCCACCACCCCGAGGAAGGGTCGTGGGTTTGACTATGGCTACACCTTC,CATTPRKGRGFDYGYTF
-,TRBD1,14,TRBJ2-7,TRBV6-6,TGTGCCAGCAGGCAACCGGGACAGGGACGCGAGCAGTACTTC,CASRQPGQGREQYF
-,TRBD2,14,TRBJ2-2,TRBV5-1,TGCGCCAGCAGCTCCGTGGGGGGGACCGGGGAGCTGTTTTTT,CASSSVGGTGELFF
-,TRBD1,16,TRBJ2-7,TRBV5-1,TGCGCCAGCAGCTTCACAGGGGGCGGACCTTCCTACGAGCAGTACTTC,CASSFTGGGPSYEQYF
-,-,14,TRBJ2-5,TRBV5-5,TGTGCCAGCAGCCGGGGACCGTTCCAAGAGACCCAGTACTTC,CASSRGPFQETQYF
-,-,15,TRBJ2-7,TRBV7-9,TGTGCCAGCAGCTTAACGTTTGGAGAGAAGTACGAGCAGTACTTC,CASSLTFGEKYEQYF
-,-,15,TRBJ1-1,TRBV6-5,TGTGCCAGCAGTAAATCAAGGTTAGGGAACACTGAAGCTTTCTTT,CASSKSRLGNTEAFF
once,-,14,TRBJ2-3,TRBV28,TGTGCCAGCAGTCTACCTACGCCTAGAGATACGCAGTATTTT,CASSLPTPRDTQYF
few,-,13,TRBJ1-1,TRBV5-1,TGCGCCAGCAGCACACAGGGGAACACTGAAGCTTTCTTT,CASSTQGNTEAFF
-,-,13,TRBJ2-7,TRBV5-1,TGCGCCAGCAGCCCTCCTCCCTTCCGCGAGCAGTACTTC,CASSPPPFREQYF
-,TRBD2,16,TRBJ2-3,TRBV5-6,TGTGCCAGCAGCCCCCTCGCGGGGGGGCTGACAGATACGCAGTATTTT,CASSPLAGGLTDTQYF
-,-,13,TRBJ2-2,TRBV9,TGTGCCAGCAGGCCTGCGAACACCGGGGAGCTGTTTTTT,CASRPANTGELFF
-,TRBD1,13,TRBJ1-1,TRBV6-5,TGTGCCAGCAGTTACTCGACAGGGACTGAAGCTTTCTTT,CASSYSTGTEAFF
-,-,15,TRBJ1-4,TRBV19,TGTGCCAGTAGTATAGTTGGGGCAGGAAGAGAAAAACTGTTTTTT,CASSIVGAGREKLFF
few,-,14,TRBJ1-1,TRBV27,TGTGCCAGCACCCCCTGGGCGGGGTTCACTGAAGCTTTCTTT,CASTPWAGFTEAFF
-,TRBD1,14,TRBJ1-1,TRBV5-1,TGCGCCAGCAGCGGCCGGGACAGAGACACTGAAGCTTTCTTT,CASSGRDRDTEAFF
-,-,15,TRBJ1-4,TRBV6-5,TGTGCCAGCAGCCCACAGATATCCGCTAATGAAAAACTGTTTTTT,CASSPQISANEKLFF